The sequence of this T cell receptor (beta chain) was determined in a study of T cell responses to AZD1222 COVID-19 vaccine. The overall study: Analysis merged second doses at about 4 or about 12 weeks.

The protocol was immunoSEQ multiplex PCR, while the TCRdb copy is restricted to in-frame clones and leaves out a portion. The data contain 150,000 or so clones, approximately 93% of them singletons. General observations from the study: There were repertoire samples only from the period after the peak T cell response. Vaccination with two AZD1222 doses was followed by a rise in Spike-specific TCR breadth and depth.

With regard to this clone: Its antigen is unknown.

The CDR3 length is 14 residues. Trimming removed 5 bases at V and 10 bases at J, with 18 bases between. Germline CDR1 is SGHAT and CDR2 is FQNNGV. Sequenced here: peripheral blood, sampled on day 0 of AZD1222 vaccination. The TCR originated in an adult in good health. The chain carries TRBV11-2 and TRBJ2-4; D is ambiguous. The DNA for the CDR3 is TGTGCCAGCAGCACAAACCGGGCCCTGGGAATTCAGTACTTC. Its translation is CASSTNRALGIQYF.